This T cell receptor (beta chain) comes out of a study of blood T cell repertoires in COVID-19. Turning to the study itself: The origin of the acute and convalescent COVID-19 samples was the United States, Italy and Spain. PBMCs, B-cell-depleted T cells, or T cells provided the cDNA or gDNA that made up the material.

Per germline, CDR1 WSHSY and CDR2 SAAADI. The V gene lost 9 bases and the J gene lost 2 bases, with 12 bases spanning the gap. The CDR3 sequence is 13 residues long. The authors' processing: Amplifying reference gene primers gave estimates of nucleated cell counts. Sequencing used immunoSEQ multiplex PCR; TCRdb keeps in-frame clones, though not all of them. The DNA was the basis for D and trimming; V, J and clone size are from that table. The table lists 130,000 or so clones, less than 85% of them singletons. The sequencing input was peripheral blood. The clonotype was recovered from a woman older than 75 with acute or convalescent COVID-19. The chain recombines TRBV10-2 with TRBJ2-3; a possible D gene is TRBD2 (5 bases). CDR3 sequence: CARPRETTDTQYF. The CDR3 DNA reads as TGCGCCAGGCCGAGGGAGACCACAGATACGCAGTATTTT.